A selection of T cell receptor beta chains follows, all from one sample in a study of CD8+ T cells in alopecia areata. Clones were sequenced by immunoSEQ multiplex PCR, and TCRdb holds only the in-frame ones, with some missing. The sample consists of 110,000 to 150,000 clones, approximately 60% of them appearing once. The sample comprised CD8+ T cells sorted from blood. These receptors were collected from a human donor in good health. The CDR3 runs from the conserved cysteine through the conserved F or W. A D gene is named only where the DNA matches it firmly. The size field is filled for only some rows; it gives once, few, many or a size class.

TRBV2	19	.	TRBJ2-1	TRBD2	TGTGCCAGCAGTGAAGCCGTGGGGACTAGCGGGAGGGTACCGAATGAGCAGTTCTTC	CASSEAVGTSGRVPNEQFF
TRBV29-1	14	few	TRBJ2-7	TRBD1	TGCAGCGTCGTCGGGACAGGGATGAACTACGAGCAGTACTTC	CSVVGTGMNYEQYF
TRBV4-1	11	.	TRBJ2-2	.	TGCGCCAGCACGGGGACCGGGGAGCTGTTTTTT	CASTGTGELFF
TRBV7-6	16	.	TRBJ2-1	.	TGTGCCAGCAGCCCACCTATCAGGAGCTCCTACAATGAGCAGTTCTTC	CASSPPIRSSYNEQFF
TRBV4-1	15	.	TRBJ2-1	TRBD2	TGCGCCAGCAGCCAAGCTAGCGGGAGCAAGAATGAGCAGTTCTTC	CASSQASGSKNEQFF
TRBV11-2	15	.	TRBJ2-7	.	TGTGCCAGCAGCCCAGGGGTAGCGGCGACCTACGAGCAGTACTTC	CASSPGVAATYEQYF
TRBV4-1	17	many	TRBJ2-1	TRBD2	TGCGCCAGCAGCCAAGACCCGCTGGCGGGAGCGGTTAATGAGCAGTTCTTC	CASSQDPLAGAVNEQFF
TRBV4-2	15	few	TRBJ2-1	.	TGTGCCAGCAGCCAAGATCGGTCCACCCGCAATGAGCAGTTCTTC	CASSQDRSTRNEQFF
TRBV5-1	16	.	TRBJ2-1	TRBD1	TGCGCCAGCAGCTTGGCCGGGACAGGGGTTAACGATGAGCAGTTCTTC	CASSLAGTGVNDEQFF
TRBV5-1	13	once	TRBJ2-1	.	TGCGCCAGCAGCTCACTGGGGAGCCATGAGCAGTTCTTC	CASSSLGSHEQFF
TRBV29-1	10	once	TRBJ2-1	.	TGCAGCGTTGCCGTCAATGAGCAGTTCTTC	CSVAVNEQFF
TRBV18	13	few	TRBJ1-5	.	TGTGCCAGCTCAGCGGCTCTGAATCAGCCCCAGCATTTT	CASSAALNQPQHF
TRBV28	16	.	TRBJ2-4	.	TGTGCCAGCAGTTTGCTGTCGACTGGATCCAAAAACATTCAGTACTTC	CASSLLSTGSKNIQYF
TRBV15	17	.	TRBJ2-3	.	TGTGCCACCAGCAGAGACGCGGCTCTTACTAGCACAGATACGCAGTATTTT	CATSRDAALTSTDTQYF
TRBV27	13	.	TRBJ2-5	.	TGTGCCAGCAGACTCATGTACCAAGAGACCCAGTACTTC	CASRLMYQETQYF
TRBV25-1	14	.	TRBJ2-1	.	TGTGCCAGCAGCTTGCGGGGAGCCCACAATGAGCAGTTCTTC	CASSLRGAHNEQFF
TRBV5-1	16	.	TRBJ2-5	.	TGCGCCAGCAGCAAGACGGGACTTGCCTCACAAGAGACCCAGTACTTC	CASSKTGLASQETQYF
TRBV29-1	18	.	TRBJ2-3	TRBD2	TGCAGCGTTGAAGACCGGAAGGTAGCGGGAGGGCCCCAAGATACGCAGTATTTT	CSVEDRKVAGGPQDTQYF
TRBV6-1	13	.	TRBJ2-3	TRBD2	TGTGCCAGCACTCGGGGGGAGACAGATACGCAGTATTTT	CASTRGETDTQYF
TRBV29-1	15	.	TRBJ2-3	.	TGCAGCGTTGAAGAGGCCGGGGAATACACAGATACGCAGTATTTT	CSVEEAGEYTDTQYF